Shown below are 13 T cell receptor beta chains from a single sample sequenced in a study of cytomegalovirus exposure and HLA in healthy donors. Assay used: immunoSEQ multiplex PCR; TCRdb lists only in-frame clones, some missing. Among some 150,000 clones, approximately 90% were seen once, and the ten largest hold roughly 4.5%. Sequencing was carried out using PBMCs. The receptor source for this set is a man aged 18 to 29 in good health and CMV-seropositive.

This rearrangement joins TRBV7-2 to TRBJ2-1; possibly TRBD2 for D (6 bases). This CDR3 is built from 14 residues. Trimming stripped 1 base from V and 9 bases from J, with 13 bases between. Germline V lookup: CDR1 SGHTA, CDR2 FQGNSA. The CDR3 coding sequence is TGTGCCAGCAGCTTAGGTCTAGCGATAGGTGAGCAGTTCTTC. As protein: CASSLGLAIGEQFF. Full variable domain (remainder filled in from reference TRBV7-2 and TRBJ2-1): GAGVSQSPSNKVTEKGKDVELRCDPISGHTALYWYRQSLGQGLEFLIYFQGNSAPDKSGLPSDRFSAERTGGSVSTLTIQRTQQEDSAVYLCASSLGLAIGEQFFGPGTRLTVL.

Written as DNA, the CDR3 is TGTGCCAGCAGCTTCACAGGGACAGGCACTGAAGCTTTCTTT. Protein sequence: CASSFTGTGTEAFF. The chain is built from TRBV5-6 and TRBJ1-1, with 8 bases fitting TRBD1. The trim removed 2 bases at V and 4 bases at J, leaving 4 bases unmatched. The germline V gene encodes CDR1 SGHDT and CDR2 YYEEEE. The CDR3 runs 14 residues.

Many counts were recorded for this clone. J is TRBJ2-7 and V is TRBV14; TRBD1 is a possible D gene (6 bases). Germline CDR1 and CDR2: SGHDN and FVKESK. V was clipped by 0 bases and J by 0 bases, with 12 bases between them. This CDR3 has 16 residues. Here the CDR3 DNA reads TGTGCCAGCAGCCAAGACAGGGGTTGGAGCTCCTACGAGCAGTACTTC. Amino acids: CASSQDRGWSSYEQYF.

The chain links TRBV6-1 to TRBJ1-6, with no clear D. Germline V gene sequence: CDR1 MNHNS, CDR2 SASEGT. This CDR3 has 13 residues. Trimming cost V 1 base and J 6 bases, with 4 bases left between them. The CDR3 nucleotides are TGTGCCAGCAGTGAAGGGGCTAATTCACCCCTCCACTTT. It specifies CASSEGANSPLHF.

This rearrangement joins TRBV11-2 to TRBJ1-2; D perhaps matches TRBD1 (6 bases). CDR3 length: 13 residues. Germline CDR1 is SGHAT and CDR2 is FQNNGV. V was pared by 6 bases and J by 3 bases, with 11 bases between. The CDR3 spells CASRNTGYYGYTF. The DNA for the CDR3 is TGTGCCAGCAGAAATACAGGGTACTATGGCTACACCTTC.

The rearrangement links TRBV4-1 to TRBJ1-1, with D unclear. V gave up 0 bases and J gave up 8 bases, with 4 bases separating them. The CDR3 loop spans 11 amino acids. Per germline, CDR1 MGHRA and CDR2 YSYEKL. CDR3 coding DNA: TGCGCCAGCAGCCAAGAGGGCGAAGCTTTCTTT. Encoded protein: CASSQEGEAFF.

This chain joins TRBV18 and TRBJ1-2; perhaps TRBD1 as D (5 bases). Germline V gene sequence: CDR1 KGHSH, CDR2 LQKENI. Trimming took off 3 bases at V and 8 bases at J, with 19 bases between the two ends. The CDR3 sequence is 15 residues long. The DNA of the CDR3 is TGTGCCAGCTCACCCAGCCGGGGGATCATCGACGGCTACACCTTC. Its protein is CASSPSRGIIDGYTF.

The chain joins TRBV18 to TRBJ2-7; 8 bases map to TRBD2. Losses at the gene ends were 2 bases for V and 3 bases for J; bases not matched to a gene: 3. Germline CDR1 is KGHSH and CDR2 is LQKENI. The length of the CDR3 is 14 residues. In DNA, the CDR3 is TGTGCCAGCTCACCATCAGCGGGGGTCTACGAGCAGTACTTC. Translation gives CASSPSAGVYEQYF.

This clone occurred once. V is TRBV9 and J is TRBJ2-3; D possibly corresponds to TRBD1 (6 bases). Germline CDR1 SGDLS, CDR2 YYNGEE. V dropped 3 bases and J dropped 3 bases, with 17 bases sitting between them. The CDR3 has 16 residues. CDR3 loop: CASSGYRAGSTDTQYF. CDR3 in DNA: TGTGCCAGCAGCGGGTACAGGGCCGGGTCGACAGATACGCAGTATTTT.

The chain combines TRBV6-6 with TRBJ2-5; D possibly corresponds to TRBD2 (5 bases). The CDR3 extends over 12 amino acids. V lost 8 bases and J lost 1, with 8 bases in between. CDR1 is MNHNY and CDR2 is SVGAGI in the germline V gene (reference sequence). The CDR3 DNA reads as TGTGCCAGCCGGAGCGGCCAAGAGACCCAGTACTTC. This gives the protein CASRSGQETQYF.

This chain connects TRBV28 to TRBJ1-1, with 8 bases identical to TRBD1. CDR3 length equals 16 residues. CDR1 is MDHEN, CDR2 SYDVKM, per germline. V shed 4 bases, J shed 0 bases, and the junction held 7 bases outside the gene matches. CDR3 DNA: TGTGCCAGCAGTTCCTCGGACAGGGCCCTGAACACTGAAGCTTTCTTT. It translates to CASSSSDRALNTEAFF.

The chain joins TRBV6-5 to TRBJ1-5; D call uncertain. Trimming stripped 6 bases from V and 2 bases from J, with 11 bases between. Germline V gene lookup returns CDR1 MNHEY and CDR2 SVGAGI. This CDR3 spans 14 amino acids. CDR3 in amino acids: CASRGRVGNQPQHF. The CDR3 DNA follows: TGTGCCAGCAGGGGGAGGGTTGGCAATCAGCCCCAGCATTTT.

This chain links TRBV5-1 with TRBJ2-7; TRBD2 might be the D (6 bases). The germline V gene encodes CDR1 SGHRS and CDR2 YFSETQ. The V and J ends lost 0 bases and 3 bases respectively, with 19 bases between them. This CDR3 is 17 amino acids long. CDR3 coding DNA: TGCGCCAGCAGCTTGGGTCCCCTTGCTAGCGTGAACTACGAGCAGTACTTC. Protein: CASSLGPLASVNYEQYF.